Here is one T cell receptor (beta chain) with its context. Original processing notes: Researchers report that nucleated cell counts were estimated from reference gene primer amplification. Measured with immunoSEQ multiplex PCR; TCRdb has only the in-frame clones, and not every one. The DNA gave D and trimming, while V, J and clone size come from that table. The repertoire holds 200,000 or so clones, with 85% to 90% as singletons. The data originate from a study of blood T cell repertoires in COVID-19. Study as a whole: Samples taken during acute and convalescent COVID-19 were collected in the United States, Italy and Spain. In each case, the material was cDNA or gDNA derived from T cells, B-cell-depleted T cells, or PBMCs.

CDR1 is SNHLY and CDR2 is FYNNEI in the germline V gene. The CDR3 length is 19 residues. With 0 bases clipped from V and 3 bases from J, the junction kept 10 bases outside the gene matches. The sequence was obtained from a man older than 75 with acute or convalescent COVID-19. The sequencing input was peripheral blood. The genes are TRBV2 and TRBJ2-1, with 11 nucleotides matching TRBD2. The chain's CDR3 is CASSEASSGRPRGYNEQFF. CDR3 bases: TGTGCCAGCAGTGAAGCATCTAGCGGGAGGCCCAGGGGCTACAATGAGCAGTTCTTC.